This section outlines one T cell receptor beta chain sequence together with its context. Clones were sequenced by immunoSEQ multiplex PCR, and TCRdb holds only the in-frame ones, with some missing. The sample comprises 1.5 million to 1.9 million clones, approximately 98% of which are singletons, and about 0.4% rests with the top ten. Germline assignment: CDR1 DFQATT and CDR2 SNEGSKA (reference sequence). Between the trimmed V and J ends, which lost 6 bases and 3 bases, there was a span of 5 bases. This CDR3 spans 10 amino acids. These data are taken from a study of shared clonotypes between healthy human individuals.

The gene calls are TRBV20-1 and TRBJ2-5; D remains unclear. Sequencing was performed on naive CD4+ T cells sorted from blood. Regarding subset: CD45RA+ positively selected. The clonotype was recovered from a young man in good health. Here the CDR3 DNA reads TGCAGTGCCTCGGAAGAGACCCAGTACTTC. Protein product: CSASEETQYF.